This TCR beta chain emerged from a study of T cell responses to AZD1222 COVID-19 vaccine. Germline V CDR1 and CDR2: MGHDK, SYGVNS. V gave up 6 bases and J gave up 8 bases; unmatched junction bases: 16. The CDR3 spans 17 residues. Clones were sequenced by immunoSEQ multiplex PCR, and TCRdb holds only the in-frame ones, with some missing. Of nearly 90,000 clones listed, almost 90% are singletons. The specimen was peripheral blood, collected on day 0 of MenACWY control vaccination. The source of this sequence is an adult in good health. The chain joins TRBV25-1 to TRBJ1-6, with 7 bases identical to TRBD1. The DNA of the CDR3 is TGTGCCAGCAGATCCCCTCAGGGGGGCGAGCTGGATTCACCCCTCCACTTT. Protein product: CASRSPQGGELDSPLHF.